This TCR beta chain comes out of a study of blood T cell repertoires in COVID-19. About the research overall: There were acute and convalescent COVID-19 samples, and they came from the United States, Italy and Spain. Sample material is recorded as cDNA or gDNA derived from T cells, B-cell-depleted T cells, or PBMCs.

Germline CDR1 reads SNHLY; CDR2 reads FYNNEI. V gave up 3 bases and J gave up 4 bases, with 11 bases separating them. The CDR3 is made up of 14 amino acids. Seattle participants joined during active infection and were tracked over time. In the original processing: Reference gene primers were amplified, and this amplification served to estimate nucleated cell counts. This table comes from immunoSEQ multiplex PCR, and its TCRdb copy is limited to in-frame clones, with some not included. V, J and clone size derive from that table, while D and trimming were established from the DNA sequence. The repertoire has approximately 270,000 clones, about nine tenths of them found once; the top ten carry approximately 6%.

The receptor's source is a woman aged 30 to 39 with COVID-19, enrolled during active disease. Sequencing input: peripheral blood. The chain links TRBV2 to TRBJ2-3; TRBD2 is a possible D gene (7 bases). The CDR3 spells CASSESGGPDTQYF. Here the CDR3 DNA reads TGTGCCAGCAGTGAGTCGGGGGGCCCAGATACGCAGTATTTT.